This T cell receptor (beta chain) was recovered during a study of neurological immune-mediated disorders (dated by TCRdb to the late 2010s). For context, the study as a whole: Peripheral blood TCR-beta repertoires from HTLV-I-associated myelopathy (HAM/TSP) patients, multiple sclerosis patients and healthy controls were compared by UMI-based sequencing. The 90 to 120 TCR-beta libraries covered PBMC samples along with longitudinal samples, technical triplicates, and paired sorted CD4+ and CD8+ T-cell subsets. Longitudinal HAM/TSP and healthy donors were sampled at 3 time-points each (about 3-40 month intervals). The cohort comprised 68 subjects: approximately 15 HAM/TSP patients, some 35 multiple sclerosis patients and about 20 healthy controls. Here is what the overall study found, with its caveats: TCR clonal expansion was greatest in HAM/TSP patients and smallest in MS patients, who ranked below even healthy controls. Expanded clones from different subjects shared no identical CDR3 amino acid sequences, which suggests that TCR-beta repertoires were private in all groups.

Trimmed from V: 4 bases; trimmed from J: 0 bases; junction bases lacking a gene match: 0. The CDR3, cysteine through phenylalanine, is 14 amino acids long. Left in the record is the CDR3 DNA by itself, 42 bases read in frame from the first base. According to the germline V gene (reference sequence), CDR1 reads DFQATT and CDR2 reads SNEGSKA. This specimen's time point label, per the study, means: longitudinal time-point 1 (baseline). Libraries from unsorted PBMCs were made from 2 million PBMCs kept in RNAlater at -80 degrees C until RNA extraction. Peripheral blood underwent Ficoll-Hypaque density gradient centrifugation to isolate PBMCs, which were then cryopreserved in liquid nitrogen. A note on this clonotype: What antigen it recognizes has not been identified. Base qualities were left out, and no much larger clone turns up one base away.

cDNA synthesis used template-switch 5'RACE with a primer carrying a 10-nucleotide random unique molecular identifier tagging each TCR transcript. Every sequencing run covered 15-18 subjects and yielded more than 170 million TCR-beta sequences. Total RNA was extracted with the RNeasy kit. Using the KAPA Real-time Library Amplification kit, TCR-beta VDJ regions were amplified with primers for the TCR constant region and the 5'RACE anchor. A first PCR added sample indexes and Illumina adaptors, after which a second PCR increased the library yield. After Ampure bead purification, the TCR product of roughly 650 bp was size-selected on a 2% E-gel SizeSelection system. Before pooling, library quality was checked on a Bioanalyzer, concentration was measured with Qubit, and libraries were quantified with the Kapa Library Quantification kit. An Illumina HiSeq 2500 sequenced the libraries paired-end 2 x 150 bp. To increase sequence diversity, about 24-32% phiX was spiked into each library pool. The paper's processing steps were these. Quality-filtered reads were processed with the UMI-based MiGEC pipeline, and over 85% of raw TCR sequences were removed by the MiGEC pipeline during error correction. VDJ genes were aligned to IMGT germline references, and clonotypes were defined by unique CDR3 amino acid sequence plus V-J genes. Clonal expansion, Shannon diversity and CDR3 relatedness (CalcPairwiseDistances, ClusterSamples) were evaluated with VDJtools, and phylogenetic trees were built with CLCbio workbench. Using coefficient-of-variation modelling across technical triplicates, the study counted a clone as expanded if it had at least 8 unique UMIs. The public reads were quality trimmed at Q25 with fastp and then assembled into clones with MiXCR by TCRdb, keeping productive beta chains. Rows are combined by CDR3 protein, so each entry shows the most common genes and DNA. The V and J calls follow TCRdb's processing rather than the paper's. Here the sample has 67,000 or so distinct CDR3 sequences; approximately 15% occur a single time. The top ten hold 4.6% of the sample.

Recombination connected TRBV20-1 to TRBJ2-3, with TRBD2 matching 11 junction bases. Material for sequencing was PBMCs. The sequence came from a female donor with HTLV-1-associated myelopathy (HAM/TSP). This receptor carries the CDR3 CSAIAGGSTDTQYF. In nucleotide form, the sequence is TGCAGTGCTATAGCGGGGGGGAGCACAGATACGCAGTATTTT.